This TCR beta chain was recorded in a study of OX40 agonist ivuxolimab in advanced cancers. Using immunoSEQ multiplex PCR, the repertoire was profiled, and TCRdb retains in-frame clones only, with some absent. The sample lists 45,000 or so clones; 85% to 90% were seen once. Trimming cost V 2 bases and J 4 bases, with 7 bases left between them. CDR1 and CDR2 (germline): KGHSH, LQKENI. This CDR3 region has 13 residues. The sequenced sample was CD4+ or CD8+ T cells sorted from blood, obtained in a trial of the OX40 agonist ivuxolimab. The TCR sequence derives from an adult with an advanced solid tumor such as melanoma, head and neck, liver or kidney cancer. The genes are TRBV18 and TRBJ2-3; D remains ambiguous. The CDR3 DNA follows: TGTGCCAGCTCACCAACTGGGGCAGATACGCAGTATTTT. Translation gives CASSPTGADTQYF.